This T cell receptor beta chain was recovered during a study of T cell changes during pregnancy in multiple sclerosis. Assay: immunoSEQ multiplex PCR; the TCRdb copy retains only in-frame clones and omits some. The profile covers about 68,000 clones, with roughly nine tenths appearing a single time and around 1.4% taken by the ten largest. Trimming at V came to 0 bases and at J to 5 bases, leaving 5 bases not matched to a gene. The CDR3 covers 16 residues. Per germline, CDR1 MGHDK and CDR2 SYGVNS. This TCR was recovered from a female donor with multiple sclerosis, enrolled in a pregnancy study. Sample: peripheral blood, taken in the third trimester of pregnancy. The chain recombines TRBV25-1 with TRBJ2-1, with 9 bases identical to TRBD1. CDR3 DNA: TGTGCCAGCAGTGAATACGGGACAGGGAGGGACAATGAGCAGTTCTTC. Amino acids: CASSEYGTGRDNEQFF.